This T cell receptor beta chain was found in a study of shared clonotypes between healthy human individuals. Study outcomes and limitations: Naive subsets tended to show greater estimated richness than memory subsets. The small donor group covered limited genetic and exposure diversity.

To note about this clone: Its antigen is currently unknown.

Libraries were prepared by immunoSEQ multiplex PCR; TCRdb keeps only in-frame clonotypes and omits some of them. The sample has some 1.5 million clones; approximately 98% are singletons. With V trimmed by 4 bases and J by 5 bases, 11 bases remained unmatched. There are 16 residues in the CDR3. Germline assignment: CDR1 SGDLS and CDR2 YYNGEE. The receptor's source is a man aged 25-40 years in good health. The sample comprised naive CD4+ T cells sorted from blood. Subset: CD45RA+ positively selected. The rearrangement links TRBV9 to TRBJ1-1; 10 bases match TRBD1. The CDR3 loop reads CASSFRGTGEGTEAFF. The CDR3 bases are TGTGCCAGCAGCTTCCGGGGGACAGGGGAAGGAACTGAAGCTTTCTTT.